A single sample gave rise to the 4 T cell receptor beta chains below, sequenced in a study of blood T cells in healthy people across ages. The use of a sample-barcoded 5' primer and a J-beta primer mix characterized a second PCR of roughly 6 to 11 cycles. Via MiXCR, TCRdb re-called the 5' RACE reads, giving one row per CDR3 protein. The repertoire holds about 830,000 distinct CDR3 sequences, with 62% as singletons. Material: blood. The receptors come from a man aged 30 to 39 in good health.

This chain connects TRBV11-2 to TRBJ2-5; TRBD2 agrees at 10 bases. The last part of the DNA fits TRBJ2-7 better; the J call may be wrong. The length of the CDR3 is 13 residues. CDR1 SGHAT and CDR2 FQNNGV come from the germline V gene. The CDR3 reads CASSHSGGYEQYF. The CDR3 nucleotides are TGTGCCAGCAGCCATAGCGGGGGGTACGAGCAGTACTTC.

The chain is built from TRBV20-1 and TRBJ2-3; D not resolved. CDR3 length equals 11 residues. The germline gives CDR1 DFQATT, CDR2 SNEGSKA (reference sequence). CDR3 loop: CSPRLRDTQYF. CDR3 nucleotide sequence: TGCAGCCCACGATTAAGGGATACGCAGTATTTT.

This sequence joins TRBV30 and TRBJ1-6, with 7 bases matching TRBD1. CDR1 is GTSNPN and CDR2 is SVGIG in the germline V gene (reference sequence). V dropped 2 bases and J dropped 7; count of bases not matched to a gene: 5. CDR3 length: 14 residues. The CDR3 spells CAWSPTGWNSPLHF. CDR3 nucleotide sequence: TGTGCCTGGAGTCCGACAGGGTGGAATTCACCCCTCCACTTT.

V gene TRBV2 combines with J gene TRBJ2-4; TRBD1 matches at 8 bases. TRBJ2-7 matches the DNA end more closely, so the J call is doubtful. This CDR3 region has 14 residues. Looked up from germline, CDR1 is SNHLY and CDR2 is FYNNEI. CDR3 residues: CASTEDRVAYEQYF. As DNA, the CDR3 is TGTGCCAGCACCGAGGACAGGGTTGCCTACGAGCAGTACTTC.